This TCR beta chain was found in a study of T cell repertoires in cytomegalovirus infection. Study overall: HLA-C-restricted CMV epitopes, recently identified, and well-studied HLA-B-restricted ones were used by the study.

MiXCR was run by TCRdb on the reads, yielding one entry per CDR3 protein. The sample holds approximately 990,000 distinct CDR3 sequences, approximately 32% seen once. The V gene's germline CDR1 is MGHRA and CDR2 YSYEKL. The CDR3 has 17 amino acids. V trimming: 2 bases; J trimming: 6 bases; junction bases outside the gene matches: 12. As to this clonotype: What it binds is unknown.

Sequenced here: cultured CD8+ T cells from PBMCs, sampled from culture after CMV antigen stimulation. The clonotype originates from a human donor in good health (CMV status not recorded). Some clones in this sample may be carry-over from other donors' samples. The chain recombines TRBV4-1 with TRBJ2-2, with TRBD2 matching 7 bases. CDR3 nucleotide sequence: TGCGCCAGCAGCCAAAGGGAGGGAGCCCTGGGGGCCGGGGAGCTGTTTTTT. This encodes CASSQREGALGAGELFF.